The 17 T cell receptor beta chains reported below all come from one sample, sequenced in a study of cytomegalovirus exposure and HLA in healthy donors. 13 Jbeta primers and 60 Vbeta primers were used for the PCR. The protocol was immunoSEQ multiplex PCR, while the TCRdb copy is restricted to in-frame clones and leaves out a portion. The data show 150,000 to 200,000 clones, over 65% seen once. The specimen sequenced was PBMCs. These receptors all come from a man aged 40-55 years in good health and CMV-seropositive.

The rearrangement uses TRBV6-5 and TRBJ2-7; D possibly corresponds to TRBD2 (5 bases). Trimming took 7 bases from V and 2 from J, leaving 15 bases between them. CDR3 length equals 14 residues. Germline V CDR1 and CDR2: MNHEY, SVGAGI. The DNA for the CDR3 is TGTGCCAGCAACCCTCCGGGGTTGCCCTACGAGCAGTACTTC. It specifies CASNPPGLPYEQYF.

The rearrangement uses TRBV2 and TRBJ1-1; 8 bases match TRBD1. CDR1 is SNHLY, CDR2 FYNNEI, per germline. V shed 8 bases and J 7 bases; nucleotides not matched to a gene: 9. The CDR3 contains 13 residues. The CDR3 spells CASVKDRDYEAFF. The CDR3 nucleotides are TGTGCCAGCGTAAAGGACAGGGACTATGAAGCTTTCTTT. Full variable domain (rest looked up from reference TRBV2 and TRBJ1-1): EPEVTQTPSHQVTQMGQEVILRCVPISNHLYFYWYRQILGQKVEFLVSFYNNEISEKSEIFDDQFSVERPDGSNFTLKIRSTKLEDSAMYFCASVKDRDYEAFFGQGTRLTVV.

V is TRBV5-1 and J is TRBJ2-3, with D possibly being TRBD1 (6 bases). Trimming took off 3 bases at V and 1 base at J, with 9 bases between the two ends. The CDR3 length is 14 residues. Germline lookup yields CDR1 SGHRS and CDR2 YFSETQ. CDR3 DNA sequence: TGCGCCAGCAGCTCAGGGGACCGCACAGATACGCAGTATTTT. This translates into CASSSGDRTDTQYF.

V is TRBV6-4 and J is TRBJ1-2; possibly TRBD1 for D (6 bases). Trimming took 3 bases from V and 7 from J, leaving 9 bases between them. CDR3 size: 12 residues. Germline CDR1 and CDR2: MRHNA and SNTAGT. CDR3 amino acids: CASSEGAGGYTF. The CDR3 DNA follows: TGTGCCAGCAGTGAGGGGGCGGGTGGCTACACCTTC.

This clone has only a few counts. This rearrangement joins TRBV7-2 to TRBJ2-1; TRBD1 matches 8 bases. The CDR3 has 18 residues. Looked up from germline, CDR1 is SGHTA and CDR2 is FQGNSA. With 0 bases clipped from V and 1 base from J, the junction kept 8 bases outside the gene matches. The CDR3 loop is CASSLALGQDFSYNEQFF. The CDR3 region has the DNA TGTGCCAGCAGCTTAGCGCTGGGACAGGACTTTTCCTACAATGAGCAGTTCTTC.

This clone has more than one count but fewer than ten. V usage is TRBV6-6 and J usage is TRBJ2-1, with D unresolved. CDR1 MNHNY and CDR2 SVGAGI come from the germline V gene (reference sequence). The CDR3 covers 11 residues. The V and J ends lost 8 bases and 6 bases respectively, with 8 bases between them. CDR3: CASAHSNEQFF. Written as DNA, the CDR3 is TGTGCCAGCGCACATTCCAATGAGCAGTTCTTC.

CDR3: CASSSGGQPQHF. CDR3 sequence (DNA): TGTGCCAGCAGCTCAGGCGGGCAGCCCCAGCATTTT. This rearrangement joins TRBV7-2 to TRBJ1-5; D not certain. The CDR3 is 12 residues long. The V gene's germline CDR1 is SGHTA and CDR2 FQGNSA. V gave up 4 bases and J gave up 7 bases, with 8 bases separating them.

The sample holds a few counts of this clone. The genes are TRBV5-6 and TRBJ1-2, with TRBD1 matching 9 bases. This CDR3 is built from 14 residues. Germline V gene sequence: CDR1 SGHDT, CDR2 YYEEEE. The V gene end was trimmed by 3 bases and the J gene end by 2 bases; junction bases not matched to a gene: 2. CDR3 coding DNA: TGTGCCAGCAGCTCGGACAGGGGAAACTATGGCTACACCTTC. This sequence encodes CASSSDRGNYGYTF. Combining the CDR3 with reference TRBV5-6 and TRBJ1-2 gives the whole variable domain DAGVTQSPTHLIKTRGQQVTLRCSPKSGHDTVSWYQQALGQGPQFIFQYYEEEERQRGNFPDRFSGHQFPNYSSELNVNALLLGDSALYLCASSSDRGNYGYTFGSGTRLTVV.

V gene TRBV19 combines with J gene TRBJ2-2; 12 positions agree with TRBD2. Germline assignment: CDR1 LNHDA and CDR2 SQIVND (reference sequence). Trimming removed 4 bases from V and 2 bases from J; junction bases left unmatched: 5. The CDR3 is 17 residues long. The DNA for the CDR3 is TGTGCCAGTAGTACCCGACTAGCGGGGGACAACACCGGGGAGCTGTTTTTT. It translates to CASSTRLAGDNTGELFF.

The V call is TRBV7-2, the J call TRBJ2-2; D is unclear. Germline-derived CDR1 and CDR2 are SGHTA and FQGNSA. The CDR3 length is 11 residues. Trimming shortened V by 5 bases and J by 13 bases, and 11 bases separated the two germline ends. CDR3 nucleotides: TGTGCCAGCAGCCCTTTTCCGCGGCTGTTTTTT. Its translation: CASSPFPRLFF.

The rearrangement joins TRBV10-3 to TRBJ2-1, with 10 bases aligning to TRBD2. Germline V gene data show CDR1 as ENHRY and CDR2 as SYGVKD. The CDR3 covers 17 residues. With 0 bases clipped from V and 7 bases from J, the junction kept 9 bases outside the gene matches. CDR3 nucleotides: TGTGCCATCAGTGAGTCGAAGGGAGCGGGGGGGCTAAATGAGCAGTTCTTC. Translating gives CAISESKGAGGLNEQFF.

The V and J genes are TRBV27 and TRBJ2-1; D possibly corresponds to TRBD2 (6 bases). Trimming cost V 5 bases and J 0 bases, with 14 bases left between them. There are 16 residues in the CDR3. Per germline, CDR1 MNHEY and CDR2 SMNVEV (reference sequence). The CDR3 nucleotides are TGTGCCAGCAGTCCGGGACTCTTGAGCTCCTACAATGAGCAGTTCTTC. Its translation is CASSPGLLSSYNEQFF.

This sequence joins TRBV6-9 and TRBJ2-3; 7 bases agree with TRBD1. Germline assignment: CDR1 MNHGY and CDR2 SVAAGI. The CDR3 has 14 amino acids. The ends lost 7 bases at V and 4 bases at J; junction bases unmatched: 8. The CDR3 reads CASTARGFSDTQYF. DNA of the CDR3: TGTGCCAGCACGGCCAGGGGGTTCTCAGATACGCAGTATTTT.

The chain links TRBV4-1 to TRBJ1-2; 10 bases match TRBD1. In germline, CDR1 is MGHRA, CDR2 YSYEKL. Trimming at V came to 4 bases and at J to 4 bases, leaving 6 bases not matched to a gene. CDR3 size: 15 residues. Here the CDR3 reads CASSPSGTGVYGYTF. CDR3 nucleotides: TGCGCCAGCAGCCCAAGCGGGACAGGGGTCTATGGCTACACCTTC.

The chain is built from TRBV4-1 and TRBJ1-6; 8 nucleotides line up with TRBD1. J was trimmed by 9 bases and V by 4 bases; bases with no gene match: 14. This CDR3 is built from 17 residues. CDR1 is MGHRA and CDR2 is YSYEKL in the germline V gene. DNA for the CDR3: TGCGCCAGCAGCCGCCTCGGACAGGGATTAAGAACTTCACCCCTCCACTTT. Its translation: CASSRLGQGLRTSPLHF.

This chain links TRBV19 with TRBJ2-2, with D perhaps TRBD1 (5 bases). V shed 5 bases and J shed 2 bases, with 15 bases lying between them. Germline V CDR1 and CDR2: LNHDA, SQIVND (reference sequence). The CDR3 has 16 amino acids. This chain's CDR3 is CASSRSRALNTGELFF. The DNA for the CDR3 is TGTGCCAGTAGTCGGAGCAGGGCACTAAACACCGGGGAGCTGTTTTTT. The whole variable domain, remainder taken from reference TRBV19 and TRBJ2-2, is DGGITQSPKYLFRKEGQNVTLSCEQNLNHDAMYWYRQDPGQGLRLIYYSQIVNDFQKGDIAEGYSVSREKKESFPLTVTSAQKNPTAFYLCASSRSRALNTGELFFGEGSRLTVL.

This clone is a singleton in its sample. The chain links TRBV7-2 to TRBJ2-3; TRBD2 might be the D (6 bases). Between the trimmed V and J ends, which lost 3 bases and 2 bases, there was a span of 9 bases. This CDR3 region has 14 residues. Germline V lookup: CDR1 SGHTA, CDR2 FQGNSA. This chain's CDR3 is CASSLGGFTDTQYF. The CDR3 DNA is TGTGCCAGCAGCTTGGGAGGTTTCACAGATACGCAGTATTTT.